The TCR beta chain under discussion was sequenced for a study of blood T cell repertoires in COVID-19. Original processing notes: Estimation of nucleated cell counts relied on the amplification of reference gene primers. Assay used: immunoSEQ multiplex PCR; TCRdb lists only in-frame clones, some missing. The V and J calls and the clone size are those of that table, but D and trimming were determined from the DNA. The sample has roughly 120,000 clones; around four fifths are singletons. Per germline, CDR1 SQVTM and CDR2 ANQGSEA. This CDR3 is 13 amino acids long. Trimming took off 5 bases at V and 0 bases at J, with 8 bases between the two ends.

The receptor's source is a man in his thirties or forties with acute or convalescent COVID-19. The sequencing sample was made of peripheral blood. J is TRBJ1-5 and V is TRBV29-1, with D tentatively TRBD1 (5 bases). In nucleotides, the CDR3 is TGCAGCGTTCGGGGGGGTAGCAATCAGCCCCAGCATTTT. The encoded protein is CSVRGGSNQPQHF.